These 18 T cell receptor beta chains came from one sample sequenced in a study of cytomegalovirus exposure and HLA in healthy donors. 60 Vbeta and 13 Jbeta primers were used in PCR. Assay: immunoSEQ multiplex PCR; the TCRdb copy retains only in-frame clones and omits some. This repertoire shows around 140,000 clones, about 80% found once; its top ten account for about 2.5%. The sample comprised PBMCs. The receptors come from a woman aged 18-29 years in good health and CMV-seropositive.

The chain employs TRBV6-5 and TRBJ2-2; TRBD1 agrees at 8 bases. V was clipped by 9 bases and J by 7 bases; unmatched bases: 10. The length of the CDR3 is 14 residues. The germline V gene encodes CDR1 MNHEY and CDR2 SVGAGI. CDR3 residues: CASWRTGRNGELFF. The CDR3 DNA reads TGTGCCAGTTGGCGGACAGGGCGGAACGGGGAGCTGTTTTTT.

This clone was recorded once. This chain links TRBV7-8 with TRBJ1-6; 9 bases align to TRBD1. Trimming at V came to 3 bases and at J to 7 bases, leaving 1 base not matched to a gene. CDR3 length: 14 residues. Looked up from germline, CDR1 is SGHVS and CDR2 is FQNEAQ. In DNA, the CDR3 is TGTGCCAGCAGCTTCGGACAGGGGAATTCACCCCTCCACTTT. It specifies CASSFGQGNSPLHF.

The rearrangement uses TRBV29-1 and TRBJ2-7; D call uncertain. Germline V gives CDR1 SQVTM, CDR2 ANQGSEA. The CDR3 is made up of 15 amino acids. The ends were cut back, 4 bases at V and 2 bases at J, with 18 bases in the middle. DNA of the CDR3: TGCAGCGTTGGGGTCATACCGGGTCAAGCCTACGAGCAGTACTTC. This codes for CSVGVIPGQAYEQYF.

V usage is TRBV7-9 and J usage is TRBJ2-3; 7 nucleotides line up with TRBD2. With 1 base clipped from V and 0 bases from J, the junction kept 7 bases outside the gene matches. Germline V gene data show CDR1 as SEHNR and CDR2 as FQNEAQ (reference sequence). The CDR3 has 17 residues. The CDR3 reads CASSLGWLAESTDTQYF. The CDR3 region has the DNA TGTGCCAGCAGCTTAGGTTGGCTAGCGGAAAGCACAGATACGCAGTATTTT.

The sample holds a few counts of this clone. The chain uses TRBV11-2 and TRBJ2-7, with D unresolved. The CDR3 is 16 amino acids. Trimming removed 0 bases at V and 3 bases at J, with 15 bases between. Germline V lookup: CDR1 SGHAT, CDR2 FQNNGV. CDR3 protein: CASSLEAATNLYEQYF. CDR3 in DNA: TGTGCCAGCAGCTTAGAGGCAGCCACTAACCTCTACGAGCAGTACTTC.

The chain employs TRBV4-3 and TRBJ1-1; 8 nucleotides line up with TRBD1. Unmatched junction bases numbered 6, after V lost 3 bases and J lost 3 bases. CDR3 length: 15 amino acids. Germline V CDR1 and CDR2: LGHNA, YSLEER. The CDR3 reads CASSQRQGPDTEAFF. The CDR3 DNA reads TGCGCCAGCAGCCAGAGACAGGGGCCGGACACTGAAGCTTTCTTT.

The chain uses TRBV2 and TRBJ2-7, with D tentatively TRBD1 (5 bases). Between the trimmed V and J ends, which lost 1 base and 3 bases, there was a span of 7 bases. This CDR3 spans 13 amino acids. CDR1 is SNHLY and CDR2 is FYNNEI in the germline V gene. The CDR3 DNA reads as TGTGCCAGCAGTGAAGGAGACAGCTACGAGCAGTACTTC. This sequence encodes CASSEGDSYEQYF. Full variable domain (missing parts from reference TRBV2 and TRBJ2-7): EPEVTQTPSHQVTQMGQEVILRCVPISNHLYFYWYRQILGQKVEFLVSFYNNEISEKSEIFDDQFSVERPDGSNFTLKIRSTKLEDSAMYFCASSEGDSYEQYFGPGTRLTVT.

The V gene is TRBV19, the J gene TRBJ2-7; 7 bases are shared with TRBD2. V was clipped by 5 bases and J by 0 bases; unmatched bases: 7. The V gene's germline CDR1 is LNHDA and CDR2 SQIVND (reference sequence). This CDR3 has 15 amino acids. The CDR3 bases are TGTGCCAGTAGTCCCTACAGCGGGGTCTCCTACGAGCAGTACTTC. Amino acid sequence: CASSPYSGVSYEQYF.

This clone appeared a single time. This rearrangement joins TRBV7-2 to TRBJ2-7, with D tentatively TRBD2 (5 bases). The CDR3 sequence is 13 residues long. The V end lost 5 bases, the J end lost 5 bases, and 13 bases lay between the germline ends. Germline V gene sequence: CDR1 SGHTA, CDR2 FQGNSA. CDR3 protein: CASSRLPPHEQYF. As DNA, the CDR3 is TGTGCCAGCAGCCGACTACCTCCCCACGAGCAGTACTTC.

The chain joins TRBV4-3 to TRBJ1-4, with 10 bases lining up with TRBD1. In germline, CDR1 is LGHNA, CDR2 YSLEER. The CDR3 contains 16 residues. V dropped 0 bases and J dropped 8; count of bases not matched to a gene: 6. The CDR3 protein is CASSQDRGQGFEKLFF. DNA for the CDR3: TGCGCCAGCAGCCAAGATCGGGGACAGGGGTTCGAAAAACTGTTTTTT.

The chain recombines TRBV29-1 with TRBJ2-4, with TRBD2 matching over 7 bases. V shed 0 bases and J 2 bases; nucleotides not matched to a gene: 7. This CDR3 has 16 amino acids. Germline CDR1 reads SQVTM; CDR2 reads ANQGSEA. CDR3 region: CSVEDGGRRTKNIQYF. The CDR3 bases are TGCAGCGTTGAAGACGGGGGGAGGAGGACCAAAAACATTCAGTACTTC.

The CDR3 DNA reads as TGCGCCAGCAGCTTGGCCTATCTAGGGAGCGGCTACACCTTC. This gives the protein CASSLAYLGSGYTF. This chain links TRBV5-1 with TRBJ1-2; D gene unclear. Germline loops: CDR1 SGHRS, CDR2 YFSETQ. CDR3 size: 14 residues. V lost 0 bases, J lost 8 bases, and 14 bases lay in between.

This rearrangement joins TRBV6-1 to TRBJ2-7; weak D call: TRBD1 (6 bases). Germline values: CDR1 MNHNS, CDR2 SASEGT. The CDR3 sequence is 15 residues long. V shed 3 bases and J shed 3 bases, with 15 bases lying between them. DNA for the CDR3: TGTGCCAGCAGTGATTGGTCGGACAGAAACTACGAGCAGTACTTC. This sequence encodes CASSDWSDRNYEQYF.

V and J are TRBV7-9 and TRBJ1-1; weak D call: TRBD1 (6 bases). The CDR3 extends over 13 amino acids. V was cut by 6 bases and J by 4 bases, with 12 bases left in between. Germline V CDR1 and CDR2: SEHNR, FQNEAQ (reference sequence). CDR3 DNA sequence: TGTGCCAGCAGATCGCAGGGGTCCACTGAAGCTTTCTTT. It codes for CASRSQGSTEAFF. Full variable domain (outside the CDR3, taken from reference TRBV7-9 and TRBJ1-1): DTGVSQNPRHKITKRGQNVTFRCDPISEHNRLYWYRQTLGQGPEFLTYFQNEAQLEKSRLLSDRFSAERPKGSFSTLEIQRTEQGDSAMYLCASRSQGSTEAFFGQGTRLTVV.

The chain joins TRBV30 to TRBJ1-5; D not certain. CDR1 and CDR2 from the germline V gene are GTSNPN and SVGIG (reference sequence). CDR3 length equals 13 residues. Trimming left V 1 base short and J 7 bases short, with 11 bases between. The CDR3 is CAWSANSGQPQHF. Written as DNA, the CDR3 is TGTGCCTGGAGTGCTAATTCAGGCCAGCCCCAGCATTTT.

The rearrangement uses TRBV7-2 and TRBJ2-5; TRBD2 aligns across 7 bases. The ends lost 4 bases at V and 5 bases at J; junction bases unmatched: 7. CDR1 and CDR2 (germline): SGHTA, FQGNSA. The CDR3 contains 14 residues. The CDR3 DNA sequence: TGTGCCAGCAGCTCTAGGGGACTACGGGAGACCCAGTACTTC. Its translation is CASSSRGLRETQYF.

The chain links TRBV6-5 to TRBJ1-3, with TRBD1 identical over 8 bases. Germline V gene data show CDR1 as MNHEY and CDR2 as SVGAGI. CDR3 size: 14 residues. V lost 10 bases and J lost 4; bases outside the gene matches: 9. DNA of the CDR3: TGTGCCACCAAACTGGACAGGGAAGGAAACACCATATATTTT. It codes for CATKLDREGNTIYF.

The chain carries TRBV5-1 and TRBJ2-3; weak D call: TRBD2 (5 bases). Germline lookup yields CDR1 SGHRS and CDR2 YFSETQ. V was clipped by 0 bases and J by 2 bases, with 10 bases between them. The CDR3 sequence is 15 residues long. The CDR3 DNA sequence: TGCGCCAGCAGCTTGGCCGGTCTAGCCACAGATACGCAGTATTTT. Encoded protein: CASSLAGLATDTQYF.